This T cell receptor (beta chain) came from a study of Ad26.COV2.S vaccination and SARS-CoV-2 variants. Trimming removed 3 bases from V and 3 bases from J, with 11 bases in between. Germline CDR1 is SGHAT and CDR2 is FQNNGV. This CDR3 comprises 14 residues. Clones were read by immunoSEQ multiplex PCR, and TCRdb kept only the in-frame ones, dropping some. Of 300,000 to 350,000 clones listed, approximately 90% are singletons. Treatment noted: around 19 received Ad26.COV2.S at low or high dose, single or two shots; about 5 received placebo; per-sample allocation not given. The samples were gathered on day 63 after the first injection of vaccine or placebo.

Sequenced material: peripheral blood, taken in a trial of Ad26.COV2.S vaccine versus placebo. The chain recombines TRBV11-2 with TRBJ1-2; perhaps TRBD1 as D (5 bases). The sequence derives from a person aged 18-65 years who received the Ad26.COV2.S COVID-19 vaccine or a placebo. In DNA form, the CDR3 reads TGTGCCAGCAGCTTTTCCGTGGGGGACTATGGCTACACCTTC. It specifies CASSFSVGDYGYTF.